The 24 T cell receptor beta chains in this list originate from one sample, sequenced in a study of human T cells and chemical hapten exposure. TCRdb called the 5' RACE reads again in MiXCR, with one record for every CDR3 protein. The table has 130,000 or so distinct CDR3 sequences, about 4% seen once; the top ten hold 1.2% to 1.5%. From whole blood left unfractionated, total RNA was extracted. These receptors were collected from a female donor in good health.

This clonotype was counted many times. This sequence joins TRBV7-3 and TRBJ1-6, with D perhaps matching TRBD1 (6 bases). Trimming removed 3 bases from V and 0 bases from J, with 9 bases in between. Per the germline V gene, CDR1 is SGHTA and CDR2 is FQGTGA. The CDR3 extends over 16 amino acids. CDR3 sequence reads: CASSLMDSSYNSPLHF. In DNA form, the CDR3 reads TGTGCCAGCAGCTTGATGGACAGCTCCTATAATTCACCCCTCCACTTT.

This clonotype was observed at least ten times. The V and J genes are TRBV6-5 and TRBJ2-3; 8 nucleotides line up with TRBD2. Unmatched junction bases numbered 3, after V lost 4 bases and J lost 0 bases. Per the germline V gene, CDR1 is MNHEY and CDR2 is SVGAGI. The CDR3 covers 15 residues. The CDR3 sequence is CASSSPSGSTDTQYF. The CDR3 nucleotides read TGTGCCAGCAGTTCCCCTAGCGGGAGCACAGATACGCAGTATTTT.

The chain employs TRBV7-9 and TRBJ2-5; D remains ambiguous. The length of the CDR3 is 12 residues. From germline, CDR1 is SEHNR and CDR2 FQNEAQ (reference sequence). V was clipped by 5 bases and J by 5 bases, with 9 bases between them. The chain's CDR3 is CASSPLGETQYF. CDR3 in DNA: TGTGCCAGCAGCCCCCTGGGGGAGACCCAGTACTTC.

This clonotype has just a few counts. A much larger clone is a single base away; this may be a read error. The chain employs TRBV27 and TRBJ1-2; D might be TRBD1 (6 bases). Per the germline V gene, CDR1 is MNHEY and CDR2 is SMNVEV (reference sequence). The CDR3 spans 13 residues. Trimming cost V 6 bases and J 6 bases, with 14 bases left between them. CDR3 amino acids: CASRAGQNDGYTF. CDR3 nucleotides: TGTGCCAGCAGAGCGGGACAAAACGATGGCTACACCTTC.

Ten or more counts support this clonotype. The chain joins TRBV18 to TRBJ2-5; D call uncertain. V dropped 5 bases and J dropped 2 bases, with 12 bases sitting between them. The length of the CDR3 is 14 residues. Germline CDR1 and CDR2: KGHSH and LQKENI. CDR3 sequence (DNA): TGTGCCAGCTCAAGTGGACGGAATCAAGAGACCCAGTACTTC. The encoded protein is CASSSGRNQETQYF. Filled out from reference TRBV18 and TRBJ2-5, the complete variable domain reads NAGVMQNPRHLVRRRGQEARLRCSPMKGHSHVYWYRQLPEEGLKFMVYLQKENIIDESGMPKERFSAEFPKEGPSILRIQQVVRGDSAAYFCASSSGRNQETQYFGPGTRLLVL.

This clonotype occurred many times. The CDR3 nucleotides are TGTGCCAGCAGCTTTAGTGGGACTATGAACACTGAAGCTTTCTTT. This encodes CASSFSGTMNTEAFF. The J gene is TRBJ1-1, the V gene TRBV7-2; a possible D gene is TRBD1 (5 bases). Trimming stripped 3 bases from V and 0 bases from J, with 11 bases between. The CDR3 is 15 residues long. Germline V gene lookup returns CDR1 SGHTA and CDR2 FQGNSA.

In its sample, this clonotype was seen many times. The chain has TRBV12-3 or TRBV12-4 and TRBJ1-1, with a tentative D call TRBD1 (5 bases). V was cut by 0 bases and J by 1 base, with 9 bases left in between. CDR3 length: 15 amino acids. The CDR3 spells CASSLAGDGNTEAFF. The CDR3 region has the DNA TGTGCCAGCAGTTTAGCAGGGGATGGGAACACTGAAGCTTTCTTT.

This clonotype was found many times. This rearrangement joins TRBV21-1 to TRBJ2-2; TRBD1 is taken as the D call from the table, unchecked against the DNA. TRBV21-1 is annotated as a pseudogene. The CDR3 runs to 17 residues. Here the CDR3 reads CASTRQGKPTNTGELFF. As DNA, the CDR3 is TGTGCCAGCACCCGACAGGGGAAGCCCACGAACACCGGGGAGCTGTTTTTT.

The chain is built from TRBV12-3 or TRBV12-4 and TRBJ2-2; D ambiguous. V lost 1 base and J lost 9, with 12 bases in between. The CDR3 sequence is 14 residues long. CDR3 nucleotides: TGTGCCAGCAGTTTAGACCTAAATTCCAGGGAGCTGTTTTTT. Residues: CASSLDLNSRELFF.

There are many counts of this clonotype. V and J are TRBV6-2 or TRBV6-3 and TRBJ2-1, with a weak D call TRBD2 (6 bases). The CDR3 totals 16 residues. The V end was cut by 4 bases, the J end by 5 bases, with 18 bases between. Per germline, CDR1 MNHEY and CDR2 SVGEGT. CDR3 amino acids: CASSSPWGVFNNEQFF. The CDR3 coding sequence is TGTGCCAGCAGTTCCCCGTGGGGGGTATTCAACAATGAGCAGTTCTTC.

This clonotype was observed many times. The chain uses TRBV18 and TRBJ1-6; possible D gene TRBD1, 5 bases. Trimming took off 4 bases at V and 7 bases at J, with 8 bases between the two ends. Per the germline V gene, CDR1 is KGHSH and CDR2 is LQKENI. The CDR3 contains 13 residues. The CDR3 nucleotides read TGTGCCAGCTCACTAGGGGTCAATTCACCCCTCCACTTT. The encoded protein is CASSLGVNSPLHF.

This clonotype occurred many times. The rearrangement uses TRBV12-3 or TRBV12-4 and TRBJ2-1; D is possibly TRBD1 (5 bases). Trimming took off 4 bases at V and 8 bases at J, with 12 bases between the two ends. This CDR3 comprises 13 residues. CDR3 in amino acids: CASSSGVGDEQFF. CDR3 DNA: TGTGCCAGCAGTTCGGGCGTAGGGGATGAGCAGTTCTTC.

The chain combines TRBV7-9 with TRBJ2-1; the match to TRBD1 covers 8 bases. The CDR3 extends over 14 amino acids. Germline V gene data show CDR1 as SEHNR and CDR2 as FQNEAQ (reference sequence). With 5 bases clipped from V and 8 bases from J, the junction kept 8 bases outside the gene matches. DNA of the CDR3: TGTGCCAGCAGCCAAACCGGACAGGGACATGAGCAGTTCTTC. It translates to CASSQTGQGHEQFF.

This clonotype has a count of ten or more. The V and J genes are TRBV20-1 and TRBJ2-5; TRBD2 matches 9 bases. CDR3 size: 14 residues. J lost 1 base, V lost 6 bases, and 6 bases had no gene match. Germline-derived CDR1 and CDR2 are DFQATT and SNEGSKA (reference sequence). The CDR3 spells CSAPLAGAQETQYF. In DNA form, the CDR3 reads TGCAGTGCCCCATTAGCGGGGGCCCAAGAGACCCAGTACTTC.

At least ten counts were recorded for this clonotype. J is TRBJ2-1 and V is TRBV21-1. TRBV21-1 is a recognized pseudogene. CDR3 length: 13 amino acids. The CDR3 coding sequence is TGTGCCAGCAGCAAACGCTTCCAGATTGAGCAGTTCTTC. Encoded protein: CASSKRFQIEQFF.

In this sample, this clonotype turned up many times. This rearrangement joins TRBV4-1 to TRBJ2-3, with D tentatively TRBD1 or TRBD2 (5 bases each). CDR3 size: 16 residues. Trimming left V 1 base short and J 1 base short, with 12 bases between. The germline CDR1 and CDR2 sequences are MGHRA and YSYEKL. CDR3 sequence reads: CASSQVGVGGTDTQYF. The CDR3 coding sequence is TGCGCCAGCAGCCAAGTGGGGGTGGGGGGCACAGATACGCAGTATTTT.

This clonotype has a count of ten or more. The chain carries TRBV11-2 and TRBJ2-1; no clear D. The germline V gene has CDR1 SGHAT and CDR2 FQNNGV. Deletions cut 3 bases from V and 5 bases from J, with 11 bases between. The CDR3 consists of 14 residues. The CDR3 sequence: CASSFKTRDNEQFF. In DNA form, the CDR3 reads TGTGCCAGCAGCTTTAAGACAAGAGACAATGAGCAGTTCTTC.

The table lists this clonotype with many counts. Compared with germline, one end of the junction differs, possibly owing to a read error. The V gene is TRBV12-3 or TRBV12-4, the J gene TRBJ2-1; TRBD1 is a possible D gene (6 bases). This CDR3 has 13 residues. CDR3 in amino acids: CASSPGALDDQFF. CDR3 nucleotides: TGTGCCAGCAGTCCAGGGGCCCTGGATGATCAGTTCTTC.

The chain combines TRBV7-9 with TRBJ1-2, with no clear D. Trimming cost V 3 bases and J 0 bases, with 17 bases left between them. This CDR3 region has 17 residues. The germline V gene has CDR1 SEHNR and CDR2 FQNEAQ (reference sequence). CDR3 sequence: CASSFLRLGRPNYGYTF. The CDR3 nucleotides read TGTGCCAGCAGCTTCCTTCGTTTGGGGAGACCTAACTATGGCTACACCTTC.

This clonotype has ten or more counts. The J gene is TRBJ2-1, the V gene TRBV7-2; no definite D call. This CDR3 is 13 amino acids long. CDR1 SGHTA and CDR2 FQGNSA come from the germline V gene. The V end was cut by 1 base, the J end by 8 bases, with 9 bases between. The CDR3 DNA reads TGTGCCAGCAGCTTAGGGGCATTCGATGAGCAGTTCTTC. Residues: CASSLGAFDEQFF.

This clonotype appeared many times. The chain uses TRBV10-3 and TRBJ1-5; D possibly corresponds to TRBD1 (5 bases). The CDR3 is 17 residues long. The germline gives CDR1 ENHRY, CDR2 SYGVKD. V was cut by 4 bases and J by 6 bases, with 22 bases left in between. CDR3 amino acids: CAISAEPRGVSVQPQHF. The CDR3, as DNA: TGTGCCATCAGTGCAGAACCCCGGGGGGTGTCCGTTCAGCCCCAGCATTTT.

This clonotype was seen ten or more times. The chain links TRBV13 to TRBJ1-1; D gene uncertain. With 8 bases removed from V and 0 bases from J, the gap between germline ends came to 7 bases. CDR3 length: 12 amino acids. CDR1 is PRHDT and CDR2 is FYEKMQ in the germline V gene (reference sequence). The CDR3 region has the DNA TGTGCCAGCCGAGGGCTGAACACTGAAGCTTTCTTT. Protein sequence: CASRGLNTEAFF.

This clonotype was counted many times. The rearrangement links TRBV10-3 to TRBJ2-7; D is unresolved. Germline V gene data show CDR1 as ENHRY and CDR2 as SYGVKD. V dropped 3 bases and J dropped 0 bases, with 6 bases sitting between them. This CDR3 spans 13 amino acids. The CDR3 region has the DNA TGTGCCATCAGTGACAGAAGCTCCTACGAGCAGTACTTC. Its protein product is CAISDRSSYEQYF.

This clonotype showed up many times. V and J are TRBV9 and TRBJ1-1; a weak D match, TRBD1 (5 bases). V lost 0 bases and J lost 3, with 12 bases in between. In germline, CDR1 is SGDLS, CDR2 YYNGEE. This CDR3 contains 15 residues. The CDR3 DNA reads TGTGCCAGCAGCGTAGTAGGACAAGGGGACACTGAAGCTTTCTTT. As protein: CASSVVGQGDTEAFF.